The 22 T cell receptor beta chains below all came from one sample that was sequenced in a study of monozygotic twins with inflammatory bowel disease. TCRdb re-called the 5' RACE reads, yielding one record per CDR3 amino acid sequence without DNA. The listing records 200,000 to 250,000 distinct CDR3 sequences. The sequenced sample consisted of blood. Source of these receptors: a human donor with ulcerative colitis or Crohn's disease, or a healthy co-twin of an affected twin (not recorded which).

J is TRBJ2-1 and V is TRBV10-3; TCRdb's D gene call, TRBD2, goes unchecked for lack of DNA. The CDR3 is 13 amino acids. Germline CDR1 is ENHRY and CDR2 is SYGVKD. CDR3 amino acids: CATSTNPYNEQFF.

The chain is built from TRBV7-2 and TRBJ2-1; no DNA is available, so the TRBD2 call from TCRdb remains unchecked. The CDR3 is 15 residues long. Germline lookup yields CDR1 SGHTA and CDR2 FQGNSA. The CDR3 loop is CASSLELAGANEQFF.

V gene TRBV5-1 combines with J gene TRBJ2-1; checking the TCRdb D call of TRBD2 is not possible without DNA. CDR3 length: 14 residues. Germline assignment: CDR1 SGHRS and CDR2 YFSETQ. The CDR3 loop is CASSPSGGYNEQFF.

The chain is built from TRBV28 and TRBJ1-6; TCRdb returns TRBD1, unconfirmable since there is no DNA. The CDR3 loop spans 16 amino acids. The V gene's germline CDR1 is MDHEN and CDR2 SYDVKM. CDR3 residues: CASSLRGGRKDSPLHF.

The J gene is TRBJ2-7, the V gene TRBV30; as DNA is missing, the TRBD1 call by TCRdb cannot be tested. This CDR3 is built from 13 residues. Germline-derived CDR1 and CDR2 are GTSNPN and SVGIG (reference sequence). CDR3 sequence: CAWRRGQGYEQYF.

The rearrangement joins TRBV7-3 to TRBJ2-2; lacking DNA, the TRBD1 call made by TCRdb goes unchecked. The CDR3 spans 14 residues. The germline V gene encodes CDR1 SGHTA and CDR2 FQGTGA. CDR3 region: CASSSGAPAGELFF.

The CDR3 reads CASSLPGQGSEQYF. V is TRBV7-9 and J is TRBJ2-7; the D call of TRBD1 rests on TCRdb alone, since no DNA is present to check it. The CDR3 spans 14 residues. The germline V gene has CDR1 SEHNR and CDR2 FQNEAQ (reference sequence). The whole variable domain, remainder taken from reference TRBV7-9 and TRBJ2-7, is DTGVSQNPRHKITKRGQNVTFRCDPISEHNRLYWYRQTLGQGPEFLTYFQNEAQLEKSRLLSDRFSAERPKGSFSTLEIQRTEQGDSAMYLCASSLPGQGSEQYFGPGTRLTVT.

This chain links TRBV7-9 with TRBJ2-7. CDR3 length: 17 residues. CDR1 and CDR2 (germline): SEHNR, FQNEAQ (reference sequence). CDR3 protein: CASSLDFLTSFSYEQYF.

The CDR3 loop is CASSPNNRGPSGANVLTF. The rearrangement joins TRBV5-1 to TRBJ2-6; the TRBD1 assignment by TCRdb is unverifiable without DNA. Germline values: CDR1 SGHRS, CDR2 YFSETQ. CDR3 length: 18 residues.

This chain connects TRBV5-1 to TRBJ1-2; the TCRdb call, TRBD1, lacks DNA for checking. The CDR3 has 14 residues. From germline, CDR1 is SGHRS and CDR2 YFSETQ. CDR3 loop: CASSLGQGFYGYTF.

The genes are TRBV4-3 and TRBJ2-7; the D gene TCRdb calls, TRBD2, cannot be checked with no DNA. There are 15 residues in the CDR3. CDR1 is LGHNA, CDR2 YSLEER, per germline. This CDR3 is CASSQEEGAGYEQYF.

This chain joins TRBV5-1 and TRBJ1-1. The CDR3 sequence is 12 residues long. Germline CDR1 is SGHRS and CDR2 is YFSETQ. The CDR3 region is CASSLDSAGAFF.

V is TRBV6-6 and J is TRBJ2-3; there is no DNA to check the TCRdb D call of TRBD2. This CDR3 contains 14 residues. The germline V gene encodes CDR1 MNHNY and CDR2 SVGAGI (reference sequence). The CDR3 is CASSLSGGADTQYF.

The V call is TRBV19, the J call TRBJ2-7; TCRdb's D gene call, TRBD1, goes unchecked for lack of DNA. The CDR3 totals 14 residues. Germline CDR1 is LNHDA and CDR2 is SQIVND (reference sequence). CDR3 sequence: CASSTEPTGDEQYF.

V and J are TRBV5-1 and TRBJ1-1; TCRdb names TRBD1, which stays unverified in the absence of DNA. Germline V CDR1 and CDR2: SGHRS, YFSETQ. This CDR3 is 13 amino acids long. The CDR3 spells CASSFTRDTEAFF.

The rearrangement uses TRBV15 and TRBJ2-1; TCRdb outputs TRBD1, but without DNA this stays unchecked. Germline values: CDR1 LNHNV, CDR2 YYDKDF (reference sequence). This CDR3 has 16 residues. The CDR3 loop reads CATSRSGGAPFNEQFF.

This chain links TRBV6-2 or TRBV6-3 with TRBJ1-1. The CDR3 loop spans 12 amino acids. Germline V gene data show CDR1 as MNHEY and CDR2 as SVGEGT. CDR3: CASSLGYSEAFF.

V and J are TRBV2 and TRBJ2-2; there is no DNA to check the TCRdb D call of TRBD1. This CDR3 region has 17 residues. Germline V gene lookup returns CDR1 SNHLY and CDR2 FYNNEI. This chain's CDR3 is CASTHHGQGLSTGELFF.

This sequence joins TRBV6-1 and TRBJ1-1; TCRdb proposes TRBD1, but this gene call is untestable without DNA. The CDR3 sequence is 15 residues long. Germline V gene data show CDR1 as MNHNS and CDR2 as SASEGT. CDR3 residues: CASSENPGAALEAFF.

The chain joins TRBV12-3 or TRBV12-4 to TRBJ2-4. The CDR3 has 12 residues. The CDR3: CASTQVGNMQYF.

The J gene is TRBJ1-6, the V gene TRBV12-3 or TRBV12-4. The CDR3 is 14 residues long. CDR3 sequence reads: CASSLNLPNSPLHF.

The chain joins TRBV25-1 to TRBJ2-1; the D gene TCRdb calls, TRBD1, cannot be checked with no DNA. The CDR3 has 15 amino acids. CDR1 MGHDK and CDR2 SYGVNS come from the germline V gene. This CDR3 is CASSELGQKANEQFF.